These T cell receptor beta chains were read from a single sample in a study of spatial heterogeneity in lung cancer. TCRdb recomputed calls from the 5' RACE reads with MiXCR, one row per CDR3 protein. This table holds fewer than 100,000 distinct CDR3 sequences, approximately 19% found once. The sample was PBMCs, taken at follow-up. The receptors were sampled from a male donor with early-stage non-small cell lung cancer. The CDR3 runs from the conserved cysteine through the conserved F or W. The order of the fields is CDR3 protein, V gene, J gene, clone size. Clone size is given for some rows only: seen once, a few or many times, or a class if the clone is expanded.

CASRGETPNTEAFF	TRBV6-5	TRBJ1-1	NA
CASSLASRESEQFF	TRBV5-1	TRBJ2-1	NA
CSGIAGGAGDTQYF	TRBV20-1	TRBJ2-3	few
CASSTTGQGYEQYF	TRBV6-5	TRBJ2-7	few
CACSFQRDTQYF	TRBV7-2	TRBJ2-3	once
CASSPQGGSEAFF	TRBV18	TRBJ1-1	few
CASSFRQGGDEKLFF	TRBV5-1	TRBJ1-4	NA
CASSQDPESSGANVLTF	TRBV4-3	TRBJ2-6	NA
CSVLSPATYGYTF	TRBV29-1	TRBJ1-2	NA
CSWDRGINEQFF	TRBV20-1	TRBJ2-1	NA
CASNAPYGYTF	TRBV12-3/TRBV12-4	TRBJ1-2	NA
CSAIGGGSSYEQYF	TRBV20-1	TRBJ2-7	few
CAGGGCPNYGYTF	TRBV10-3	TRBJ1-2	NA
CASSQQDRQETQYF	TRBV4-1	TRBJ2-5	NA
CAARQGWTGELFF	TRBV15	TRBJ2-2	NA
CASSRPSHEQFF	TRBV5-6	TRBJ2-1	few
CASSVKETQYF	TRBV2	TRBJ2-5	many
CASSLEGSRNIQYF	TRBV12-3/TRBV12-4	TRBJ2-4	many
CATKGQTGYAEAFF	TRBV28	TRBJ1-1	few
CASSQEWSGGYTDTQYF	TRBV14	TRBJ2-3	NA
CASSLAAGAPYGYTF	TRBV7-9	TRBJ1-2	NA
CASRFDRAGGETQYF	TRBV27	TRBJ2-5	few
CSVDVGQGNRNTIYF	TRBV29-1	TRBJ1-3	NA
CATTGRIYEQYF	TRBV6-1	TRBJ2-7	few
CSAILQAKAFF	TRBV20-1	TRBJ1-1	NA